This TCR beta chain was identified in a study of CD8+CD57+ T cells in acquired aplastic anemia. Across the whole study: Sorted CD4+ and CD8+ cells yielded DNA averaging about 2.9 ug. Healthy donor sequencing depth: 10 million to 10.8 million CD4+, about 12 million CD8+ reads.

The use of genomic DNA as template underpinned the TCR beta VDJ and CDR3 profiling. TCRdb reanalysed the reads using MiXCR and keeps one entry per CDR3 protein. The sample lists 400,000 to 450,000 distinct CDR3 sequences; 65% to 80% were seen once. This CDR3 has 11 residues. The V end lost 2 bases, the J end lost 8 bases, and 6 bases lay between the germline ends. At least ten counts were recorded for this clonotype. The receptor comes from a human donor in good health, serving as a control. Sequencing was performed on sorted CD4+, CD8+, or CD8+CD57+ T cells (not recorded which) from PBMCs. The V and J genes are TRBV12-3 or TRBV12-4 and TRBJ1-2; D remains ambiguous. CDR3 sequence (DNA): TGTGCCAGCAGTTTATCAGAAGGCTACACCTTC. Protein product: CASSLSEGYTF.